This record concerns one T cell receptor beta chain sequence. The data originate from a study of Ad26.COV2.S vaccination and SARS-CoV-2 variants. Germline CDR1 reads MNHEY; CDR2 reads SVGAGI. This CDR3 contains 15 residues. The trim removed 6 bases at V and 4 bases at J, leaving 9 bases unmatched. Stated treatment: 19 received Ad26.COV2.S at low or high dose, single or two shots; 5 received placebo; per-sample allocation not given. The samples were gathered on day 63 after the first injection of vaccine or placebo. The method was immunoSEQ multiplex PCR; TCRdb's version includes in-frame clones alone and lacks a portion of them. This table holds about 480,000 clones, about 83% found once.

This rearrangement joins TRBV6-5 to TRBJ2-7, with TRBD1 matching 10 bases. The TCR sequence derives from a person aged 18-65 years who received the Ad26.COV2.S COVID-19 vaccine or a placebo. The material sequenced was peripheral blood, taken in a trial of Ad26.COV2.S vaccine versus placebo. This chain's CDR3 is CASRPPGQGPYEQYF. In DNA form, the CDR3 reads TGTGCCAGCAGGCCACCGGGACAGGGGCCATACGAGCAGTACTTC.